The clone carrying this T cell receptor beta chain was detected only once. Its matching antigen is unknown. These data belong to a study of cytomegalovirus exposure and HLA in healthy donors. Study-level points and caveats: Indistinguishable V segments, including TRBV6-2 and TRBV6-3, were excluded. Roughly uniform sequencing depth across donors was assumed, possibly incorrectly. It was shown in a later analysis that HLA-associated TCR beta chains were more clonally expanded than other, equally common chains.

The primer mix had 60 Vbeta and 13 Jbeta primers. Here immunoSEQ multiplex PCR was the method, and the copy in TCRdb shows in-frame clones only, minus some. The sample has 83,000 or so clones; 70% to 80% are singletons. The CDR3 is 14 residues long. The V end lost 7 bases, the J end lost 6 bases, and 15 bases lay between the germline ends. CDR1 and CDR2 from the germline V gene are SEHNR and FQNEAQ (reference sequence). The sequencing input was PBMCs. The chain recombines TRBV7-9 with TRBJ1-4; D not resolved. The source is a woman aged 40 to 50 in good health and CMV-seropositive. This chain's CDR3 is CASTREAVDEKLFF. The CDR3 nucleotides read TGTGCCAGCACCCGCGAGGCAGTTGATGAAAAACTGTTTTTT.